What follows are 17 T cell receptor beta chains derived from one specimen sequenced in a study of blood T cell repertoires in COVID-19. Clones were sequenced by immunoSEQ multiplex PCR, and TCRdb holds only the in-frame ones, with some missing. Among about 130,000 clones listed, roughly 80% were seen once. The sequenced material came from peripheral blood. The source of these receptors is a woman between 55 and 75 years old with acute or convalescent COVID-19.

A note on this clone: An end of the junction does not agree with germline; a read error may underlie this. The chain couples TRBV2 to TRBJ1-6, with a weak D call TRBD1 (6 bases). This CDR3 has 17 amino acids. Germline values: CDR1 SNHLY, CDR2 FYNNEI. Here the CDR3 reads CASSEGGGRNYNSPLHF. As DNA, the CDR3 is TGTGCCAGCAGCGAAGGGGGGGGAAGAAACTATAATTCACCCCTCCACTTT.

This clone was counted a single time. V and J are TRBV5-6 and TRBJ1-5; 8 bases are shared with TRBD1. Germline lookup yields CDR1 SGHDT and CDR2 YYEEEE. The CDR3 runs to 14 residues. The V segment lost 2 bases and the J segment 6 bases; nucleotides outside the gene matches: 4. The CDR3 nucleotides are TGTGCCAGCAGCTTTGGACAGGGCGCTCAGCCCCAGCATTTT. This codes for CASSFGQGAQPQHF.

The chain uses TRBV6-5 and TRBJ2-1; 9 nucleotides agree with TRBD2. Germline loops: CDR1 MNHEY, CDR2 SVGAGI. The CDR3 contains 13 residues. The CDR3 loop is CFIAGDTYNEQFF. The CDR3 coding sequence is TGTTTTATAGCGGGGGATACCTACAATGAGCAGTTCTTC.

This chain connects TRBV3-1 (or the pseudogene TRBV3-2) to TRBJ1-5, with a weak D call TRBD1 (5 bases). V was clipped by 5 bases and J by 6 bases, with 14 bases between them. This CDR3 is 14 amino acids long. Looked up from germline, CDR1 is LGHDT and CDR2 is YNNKEL (reference sequence). CDR3 loop: CASSTAGVGQPQHF. The CDR3 nucleotides are TGTGCCAGCAGCACCGCGGGGGTCGGTCAGCCCCAGCATTTT.

As concerns this clone: One end of the junction varies from germline; a read error may be responsible. The V and J genes are TRBV19 and TRBJ1-5; D is possibly TRBD1 (5 bases). The CDR3 is 15 residues long. Germline lookup yields CDR1 LNHDA and CDR2 SQIVND (reference sequence). Here the CDR3 reads CACSAGTGGNQPQHF. CDR3 coding DNA: TGTGCCTGTAGTGCAGGGACTGGAGGGAATCAGCCCCAGCATTTT.

The rearrangement joins TRBV10-3 to TRBJ2-7; 8 bases match TRBD1. V gave up 3 bases and J gave up 1 base; unmatched junction bases: 11. The germline CDR1 and CDR2 sequences are ENHRY and SYGVKD. The CDR3 consists of 17 residues. For the CDR3, the DNA is TGTGCCATCAGTGATTCCCGAGACAGGGGTAGGTCCTACGAGCAGTACGTC. Protein: CAISDSRDRGRSYEQYV.

The chain combines TRBV18 with TRBJ1-3; 10 bases line up with TRBD1. The germline V gene has CDR1 KGHSH and CDR2 LQKENI. J lost 4 bases, V lost 4 bases, and 1 base had no gene match. The CDR3 extends over 14 amino acids. The CDR3, as DNA: TGTGCCAGCTCACGGGACAGGGGAGGAAACACCATATATTTT. Amino acid sequence: CASSRDRGGNTIYF.

The V and J genes are TRBV10-2 and TRBJ1-1; 9 nucleotides match TRBD1. The length of the CDR3 is 13 residues. CDR1 and CDR2 (germline): WSHSY, SAAADI. V was clipped by 10 bases and J by 5 bases; unmatched bases: 8. The CDR3 here is CATSRQGGTEAFF. CDR3 sequence (DNA): TGCGCCACATCTAGACAGGGGGGAACTGAAGCTTTCTTT.

This chain links TRBV5-6 with TRBJ1-4; the match to TRBD1 covers 8 bases. The CDR3 consists of 14 residues. The ends lost 4 bases at V and 7 bases at J; junction bases unmatched: 6. Germline assignment: CDR1 SGHDT and CDR2 YYEEEE. CDR3 in DNA: TGTGCCAGCAGCCCAGGGGGCGCGAGTGAAAAACTGTTTTTT. Protein: CASSPGGASEKLFF.

This chain uses TRBV5-4 with TRBJ2-3, with 8 bases that match TRBD2. Germline V gene data show CDR1 as SGHNT and CDR2 as YYREEE (reference sequence). After removal of 1 base from V and 0 bases from J, the junction contained 7 bases not matched to a gene. The CDR3 totals 17 residues. CDR3 loop: CASSLMTGGASTDTQYF. The CDR3 DNA sequence: TGTGCCAGCAGCTTGATGACGGGGGGGGCTAGCACAGATACGCAGTATTTT.

The chain carries TRBV12-1 and TRBJ1-5; TRBD1 is the table's D call, not checked against the DNA. TRBV12-1 is annotated as a pseudogene. The CDR3 runs to 16 residues. CDR3 sequence: CASSYGGTEPNQPQHF. CDR3 DNA: TGTGCCAGCAGCTATGGAGGGACAGAACCTAATCAGCCCCAGCATTTT.

This clone was seen more than once but under ten times. The chain couples TRBV19 to TRBJ1-3, with 9 bases matching TRBD1. Per the germline V gene, CDR1 is LNHDA and CDR2 is SQIVND (reference sequence). Trimming removed 11 bases from V and 2 bases from J; junction bases left unmatched: 7. The CDR3 totals 14 residues. Here the CDR3 DNA reads TGTGCCGCTAAACAGGGGGCAACTGGAAACACCATATATTTT. As protein: CAAKQGATGNTIYF.

The genes are TRBV19 and TRBJ1-5; D gene unclear. CDR3 length equals 12 residues. V was pared by 2 bases and J by 6 bases, with 5 bases between. Germline-derived CDR1 and CDR2 are LNHDA and SQIVND (reference sequence). In nucleotides, the CDR3 is TGTGCCAGTAGTATAACGAGTCAGCCCCAGCATTTT. Translated: CASSITSQPQHF.

The CDR3 sequence: CASSGGSGGTEAFF. The CDR3 DNA reads as TGTGCCAGCAGTGGTGGCAGCGGGGGGACTGAAGCTTTCTTT. V and J are TRBV2 and TRBJ1-1, with a weak D call TRBD1 (5 bases). The V and J ends lost 4 bases and 5 bases respectively, with 14 bases between them. Germline V gene sequence: CDR1 SNHLY, CDR2 FYNNEI. This CDR3 comprises 14 residues.

This chain joins TRBV18 and TRBJ1-3; maybe TRBD1 (5 bases). CDR3 length: 16 amino acids. Germline V gene lookup returns CDR1 KGHSH and CDR2 LQKENI. V was trimmed by 4 bases and J by 0 bases, leaving 13 bases between them. Written as DNA, the CDR3 is TGTGCCAGCTCACTGACAGCCTCTTACTCTGGAAACACCATATATTTT. Protein sequence: CASSLTASYSGNTIYF.

The V gene is TRBV2, the J gene TRBJ1-1; a possible D gene is TRBD1 (6 bases). The V and J ends lost 1 base and 0 bases respectively, with 12 bases between them. CDR3 length: 16 residues. Germline V gene lookup returns CDR1 SNHLY and CDR2 FYNNEI. The chain's CDR3 is CASSEVGQYLNTEAFF. CDR3 DNA sequence: TGTGCCAGCAGTGAAGTCGGACAGTATTTGAACACTGAAGCTTTCTTT.

The V call is TRBV28, the J call TRBJ1-2, with 7 bases aligning to TRBD1. With 6 bases clipped from V and 4 bases from J, the junction kept 5 bases outside the gene matches. This CDR3 has 13 residues. In germline, CDR1 is MDHEN, CDR2 SYDVKM. The CDR3 is CASRGGQIYGYTF. CDR3 in DNA: TGTGCCAGCAGGGGGGGACAGATCTATGGCTACACCTTC.